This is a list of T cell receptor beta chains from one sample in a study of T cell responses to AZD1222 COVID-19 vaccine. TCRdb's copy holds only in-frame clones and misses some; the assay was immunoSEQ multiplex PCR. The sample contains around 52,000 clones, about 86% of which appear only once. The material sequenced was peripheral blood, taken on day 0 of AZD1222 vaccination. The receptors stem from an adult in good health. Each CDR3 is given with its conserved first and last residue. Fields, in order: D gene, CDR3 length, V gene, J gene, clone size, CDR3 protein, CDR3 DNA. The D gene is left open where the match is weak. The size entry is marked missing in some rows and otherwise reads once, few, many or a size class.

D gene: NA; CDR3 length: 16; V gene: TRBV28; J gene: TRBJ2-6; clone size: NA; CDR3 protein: CASSTLLLAGANVLTF; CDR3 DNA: TGTGCCAGCAGTACCCTCCTTCTTGCTGGGGCCAACGTCCTGACTTTC
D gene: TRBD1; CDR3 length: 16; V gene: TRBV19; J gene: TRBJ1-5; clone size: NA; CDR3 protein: CASSISLTGPYQPQHF; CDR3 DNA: TGTGCCAGTAGTATTTCGTTGACAGGGCCTTATCAGCCCCAGCATTTT
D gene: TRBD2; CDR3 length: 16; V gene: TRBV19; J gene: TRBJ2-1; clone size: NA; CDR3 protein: CASSVHGLADLNEQFF; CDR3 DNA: TGTGCCAGTAGCGTGCATGGGCTAGCGGACCTCAATGAGCAGTTCTTC
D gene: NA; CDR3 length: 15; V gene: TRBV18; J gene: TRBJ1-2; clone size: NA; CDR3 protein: CASSPPLGGDYGYTF; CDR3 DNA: TGTGCCAGCTCACCACCGTTAGGGGGAGACTATGGCTACACCTTC
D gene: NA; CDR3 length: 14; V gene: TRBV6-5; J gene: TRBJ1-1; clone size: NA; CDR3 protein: CASSWGGRNTEAFF; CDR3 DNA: TGTGCCAGCAGTTGGGGGGGGCGGAACACTGAAGCTTTCTTT
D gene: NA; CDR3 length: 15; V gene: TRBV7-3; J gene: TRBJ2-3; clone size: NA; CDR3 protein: CASSLTGADTDTQYF; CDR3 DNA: TGTGCCAGCAGCTTGACAGGTGCCGACACAGATACGCAGTATTTT
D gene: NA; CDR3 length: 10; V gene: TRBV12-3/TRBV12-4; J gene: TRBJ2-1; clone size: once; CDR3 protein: CASSTYEQFF; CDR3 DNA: TGTGCCAGCAGTACGTACGAGCAGTTCTTC
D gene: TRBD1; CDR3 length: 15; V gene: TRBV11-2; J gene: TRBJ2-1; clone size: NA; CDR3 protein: CASSLRTGSYNEQFF; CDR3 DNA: TGTGCCAGCAGCTTAAGGACAGGGTCCTACAATGAGCAGTTCTTC
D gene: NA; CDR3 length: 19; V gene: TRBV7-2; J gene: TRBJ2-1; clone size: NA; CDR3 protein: CASSLIGLGDRVSGVEQFF; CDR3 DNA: TGTGCCAGCAGCTTAATTGGCCTGGGTGACAGGGTGAGCGGGGTTGAGCAGTTCTTC
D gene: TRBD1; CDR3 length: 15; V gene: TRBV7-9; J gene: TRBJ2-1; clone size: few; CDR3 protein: CASSPRQGSYNEQFF; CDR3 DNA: TGTGCCAGCAGTCCGCGACAGGGGAGCTACAATGAGCAGTTCTTC
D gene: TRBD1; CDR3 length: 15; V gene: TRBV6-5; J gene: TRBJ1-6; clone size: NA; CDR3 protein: CASRAPGTGSSPLHF; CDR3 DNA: TGTGCCAGCAGAGCCCCCGGGACAGGGAGCTCACCCCTCCACTTT
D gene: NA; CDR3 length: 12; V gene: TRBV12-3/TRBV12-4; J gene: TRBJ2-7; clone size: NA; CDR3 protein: CASEGSSHEQYF; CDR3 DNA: TGTGCCAGCGAGGGGAGTTCCCACGAGCAGTACTTC
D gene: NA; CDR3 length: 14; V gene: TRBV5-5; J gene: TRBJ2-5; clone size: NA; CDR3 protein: CASSRGYLQETQYF; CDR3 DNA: TGTGCCAGCAGCCGCGGGTATCTCCAAGAGACCCAGTACTTC
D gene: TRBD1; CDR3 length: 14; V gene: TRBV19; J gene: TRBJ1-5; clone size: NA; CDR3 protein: CASNPTGGSQPQHF; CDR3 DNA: TGTGCCAGTAACCCGACAGGGGGCAGTCAGCCCCAGCATTTT
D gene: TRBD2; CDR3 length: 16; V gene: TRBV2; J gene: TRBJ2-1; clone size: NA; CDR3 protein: CASWTSGRSSYNEQFF; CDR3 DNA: TGTGCCAGCTGGACTAGCGGGAGGAGCTCCTACAATGAGCAGTTCTTC
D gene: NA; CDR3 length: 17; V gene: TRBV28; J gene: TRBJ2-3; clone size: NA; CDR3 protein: CASSLLGRAATKYTQYF; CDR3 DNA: TGTGCCAGCAGTTTATTGGGCAGGGCCGCGACCAAATATACGCAGTATTTT
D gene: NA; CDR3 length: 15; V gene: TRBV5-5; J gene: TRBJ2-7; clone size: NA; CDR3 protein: CASSLVVGRTNEQYF; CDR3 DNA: TGTGCCAGCAGCTTAGTCGTAGGGCGTACCAACGAGCAGTACTTC
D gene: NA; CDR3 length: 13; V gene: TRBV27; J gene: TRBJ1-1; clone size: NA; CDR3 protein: CASSPQGGTEAFF; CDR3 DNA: TGTGCCAGCAGTCCTCAGGGAGGCACTGAAGCTTTCTTT
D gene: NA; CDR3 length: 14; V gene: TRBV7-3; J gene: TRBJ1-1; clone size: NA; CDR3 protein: CASSFSAMNTEAFF; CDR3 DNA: TGTGCCAGCAGCTTCTCAGCAATGAACACTGAAGCTTTCTTT
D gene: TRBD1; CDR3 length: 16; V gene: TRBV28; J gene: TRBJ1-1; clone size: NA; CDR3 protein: CASSFWTGGASNRAFF; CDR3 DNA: TGTGCCAGCAGTTTCTGGACAGGGGGCGCCTCGAACCGGGCTTTCTTT
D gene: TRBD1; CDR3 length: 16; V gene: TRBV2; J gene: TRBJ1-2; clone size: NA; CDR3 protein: CASSDRGSGGNYGYTF; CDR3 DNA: TGTGCCAGCAGCGATAGGGGGTCAGGGGGGAACTATGGCTACACCTTC
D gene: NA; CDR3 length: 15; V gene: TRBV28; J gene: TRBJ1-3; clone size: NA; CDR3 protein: CASSFQGSSGNTIYF; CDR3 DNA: TGTGCCAGCAGTTTCCAGGGCAGCTCTGGAAACACCATATATTTT
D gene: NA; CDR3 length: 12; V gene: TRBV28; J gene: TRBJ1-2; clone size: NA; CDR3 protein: CASSSANVGYTF; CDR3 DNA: TGTGCCAGCAGTTCCGCCAACGTTGGCTACACCTTC
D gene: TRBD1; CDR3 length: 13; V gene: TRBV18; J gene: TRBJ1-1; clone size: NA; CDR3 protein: CASSQGASTEAFF; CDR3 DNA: TGTGCCAGCTCACAGGGGGCGAGCACTGAAGCTTTCTTT
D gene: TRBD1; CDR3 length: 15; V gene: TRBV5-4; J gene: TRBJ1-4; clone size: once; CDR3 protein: CASSRGQGQSEKLFF; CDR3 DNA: TGTGCCAGCAGCAGGGGACAGGGACAGAGTGAAAAACTGTTTTTT
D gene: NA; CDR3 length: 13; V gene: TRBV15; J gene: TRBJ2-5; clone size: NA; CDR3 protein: CATSHLLGETQYF; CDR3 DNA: TGTGCCACCAGCCACCTCTTGGGGGAGACCCAGTACTTC
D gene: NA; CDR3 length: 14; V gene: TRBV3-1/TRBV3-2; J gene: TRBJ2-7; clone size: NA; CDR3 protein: CASSLDTTGSEQYF; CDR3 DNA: TGTGCCAGCAGCCTGGACACGACCGGGTCGGAGCAGTACTTC
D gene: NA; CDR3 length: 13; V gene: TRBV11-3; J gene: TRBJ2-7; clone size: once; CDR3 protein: CASSLEGSAEQYF; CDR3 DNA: TGTGCCAGCAGCTTAGAAGGGTCTGCAGAGCAGTACTTC
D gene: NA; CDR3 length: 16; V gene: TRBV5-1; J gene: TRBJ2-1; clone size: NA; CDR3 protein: CASSLDTGRAYNEQFF; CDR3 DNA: TGCGCCAGCAGCTTAGATACAGGGAGGGCCTACAATGAGCAGTTCTTC
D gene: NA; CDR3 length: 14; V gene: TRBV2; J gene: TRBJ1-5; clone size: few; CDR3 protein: CASSAAENNQPQHF; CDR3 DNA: TGTGCCAGCAGTGCCGCAGAGAACAATCAGCCCCAGCATTTT
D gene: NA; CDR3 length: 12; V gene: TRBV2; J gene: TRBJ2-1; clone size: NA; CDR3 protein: CASSSPYNEQFF; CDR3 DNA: TGTGCCAGCAGTAGCCCCTACAATGAGCAGTTCTTC
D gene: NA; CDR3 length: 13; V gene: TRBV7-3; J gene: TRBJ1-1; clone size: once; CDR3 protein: CASSLYVNTEAFF; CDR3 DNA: TGTGCCAGCAGCTTATACGTTAACACTGAAGCTTTCTTT
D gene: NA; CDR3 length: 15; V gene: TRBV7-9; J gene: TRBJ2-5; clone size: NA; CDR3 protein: CASRPHMRNGETQYF; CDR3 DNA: TGTGCCAGCAGGCCTCACATGCGAAACGGAGAGACCCAGTACTTC
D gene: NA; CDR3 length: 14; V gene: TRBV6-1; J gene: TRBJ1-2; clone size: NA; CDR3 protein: CASSEAGGTYGYTF; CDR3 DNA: TGTGCCAGCAGTGAAGCGGGGGGGACCTATGGCTACACCTTC
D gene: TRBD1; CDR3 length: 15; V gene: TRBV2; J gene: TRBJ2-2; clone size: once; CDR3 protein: CASSGWTGNTGELFF; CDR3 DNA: TGTGCCAGCAGTGGTTGGACAGGGAACACCGGGGAGCTGTTTTTT
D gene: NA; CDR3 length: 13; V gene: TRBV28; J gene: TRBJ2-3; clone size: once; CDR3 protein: CASRDSATDTQYF; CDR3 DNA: TGTGCCAGCAGGGACTCAGCCACAGATACGCAGTATTTT
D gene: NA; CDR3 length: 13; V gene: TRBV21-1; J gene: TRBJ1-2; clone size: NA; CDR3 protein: CASSKGTGGGYTF; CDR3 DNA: TGTGCCAGCAGCAAAGGGACAGGGGGCGGCTACACCTTC
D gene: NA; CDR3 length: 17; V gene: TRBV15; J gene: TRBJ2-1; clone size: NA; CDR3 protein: CATSRGVAGRENNEQFF; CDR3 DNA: TGTGCCACCAGCAGGGGCGTAGCAGGACGGGAAAACAATGAGCAGTTCTTC
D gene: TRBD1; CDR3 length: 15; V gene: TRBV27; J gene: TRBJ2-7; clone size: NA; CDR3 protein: CASKNSGTAPYEQYF; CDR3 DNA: TGTGCCAGCAAGAATTCCGGGACAGCACCCTACGAGCAGTACTTC
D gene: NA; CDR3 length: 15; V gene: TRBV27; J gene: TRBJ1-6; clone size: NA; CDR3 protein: CASSLSGQGRRPLHF; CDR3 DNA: TGTGCCAGCAGTTTATCAGGGCAGGGGAGAAGGCCCCTCCACTTT
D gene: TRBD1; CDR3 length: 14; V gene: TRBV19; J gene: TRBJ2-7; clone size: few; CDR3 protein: CASSPTGRSYEQYF; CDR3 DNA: TGTGCCAGTAGCCCGACAGGGCGCTCCTACGAGCAGTACTTC
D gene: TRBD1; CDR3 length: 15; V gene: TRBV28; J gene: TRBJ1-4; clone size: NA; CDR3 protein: CASSSQGGNNEKLFF; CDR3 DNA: TGTGCCAGCAGTTCCCAGGGGGGGAATAATGAAAAACTGTTTTTT
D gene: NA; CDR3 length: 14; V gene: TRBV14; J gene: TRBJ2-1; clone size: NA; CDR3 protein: CASSQVEALGEQFF; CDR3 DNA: TGTGCCAGCAGCCAAGTCGAGGCATTGGGAGAGCAGTTCTTC
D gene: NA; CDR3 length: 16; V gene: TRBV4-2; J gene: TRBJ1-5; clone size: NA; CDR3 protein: CASSQSGGTGGQPQHF; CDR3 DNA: TGTGCCAGCAGCCAATCAGGAGGGACGGGAGGTCAGCCCCAGCATTTT
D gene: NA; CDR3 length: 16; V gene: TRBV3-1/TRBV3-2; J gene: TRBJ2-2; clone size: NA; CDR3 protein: CASSQDYPGDTGELFF; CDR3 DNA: TGTGCCAGCAGCCAAGATTACCCAGGGGACACCGGGGAGCTGTTTTTT
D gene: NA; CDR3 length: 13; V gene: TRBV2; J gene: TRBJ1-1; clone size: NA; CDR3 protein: CASRVGLNTEAFF; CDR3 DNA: TGTGCCAGCAGGGTCGGACTTAACACTGAAGCTTTCTTT
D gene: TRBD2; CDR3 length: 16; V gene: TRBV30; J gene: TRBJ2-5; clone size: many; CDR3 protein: CAWKGTSGSLGETQYF; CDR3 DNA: TGTGCCTGGAAGGGGACTAGCGGGAGTCTTGGGGAGACCCAGTACTTC
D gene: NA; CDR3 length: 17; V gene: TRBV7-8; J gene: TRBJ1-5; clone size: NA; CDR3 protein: CASSLRPQIDSNQPQHF; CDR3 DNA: TGTGCCAGCAGCTTGAGACCCCAAATTGATAGCAATCAGCCCCAGCATTTT
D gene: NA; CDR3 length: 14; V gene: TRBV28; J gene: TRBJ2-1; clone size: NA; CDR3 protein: CASSLFGIGNEQFF; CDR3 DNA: TGTGCCAGCAGTTTATTTGGCATAGGGAATGAGCAGTTCTTC
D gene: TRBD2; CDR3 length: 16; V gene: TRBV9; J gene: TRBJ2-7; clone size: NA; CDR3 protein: CASSVGLAGGLDEQYF; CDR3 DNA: TGTGCCAGCAGCGTAGGACTAGCGGGAGGGCTCGACGAGCAGTACTTC